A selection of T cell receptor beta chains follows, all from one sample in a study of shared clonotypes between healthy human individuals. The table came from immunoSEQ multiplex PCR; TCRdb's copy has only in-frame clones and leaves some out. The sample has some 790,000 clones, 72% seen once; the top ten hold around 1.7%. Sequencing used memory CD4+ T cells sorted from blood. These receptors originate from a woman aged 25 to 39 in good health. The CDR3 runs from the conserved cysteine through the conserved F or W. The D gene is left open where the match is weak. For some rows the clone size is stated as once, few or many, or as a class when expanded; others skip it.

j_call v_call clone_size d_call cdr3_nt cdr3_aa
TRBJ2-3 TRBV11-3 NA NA TGTGCCAGCAGCTTAGGTCGGGGGTTAGATACGCAGTATTTT CASSLGRGLDTQYF
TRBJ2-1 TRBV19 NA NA TGTGCCAGTAGTATGGGCAGCGCCCTCTACAATGAGCAGTTCTTC CASSMGSALYNEQFF
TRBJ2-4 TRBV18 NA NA TGTGCCAGCTCACCACCACTGGCGGGGAAGGACATTCAGTACTTC CASSPPLAGKDIQYF
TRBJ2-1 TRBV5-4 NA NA TGTGCCAGCAGCTTAAACCCCTACAATGAGCAGTTCTTC CASSLNPYNEQFF
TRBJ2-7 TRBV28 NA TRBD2 TGTGCCAGCAGTTCCCCGACTAGCGGAATTGACGGGTACGAGCAGTACTTC CASSSPTSGIDGYEQYF
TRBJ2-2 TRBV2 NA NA TGTGCCAGCAGTGGAGGGGGTCCGACCGGGGAGCTGTTTTTT CASSGGGPTGELFF
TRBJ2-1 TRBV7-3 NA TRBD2 TGTGCCAGCAGCCCACGTTCAGCGGGAGGTCTTTACAATGAGCAGTTCTTC CASSPRSAGGLYNEQFF
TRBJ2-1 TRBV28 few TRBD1 TGTGCCAGCGGGACAGGGAGAAATGAGCAGTTCTTC CASGTGRNEQFF
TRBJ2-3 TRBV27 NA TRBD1 TGTGCCAGCAGTTTAGACCGAGGACAGGGAGGAGATACGCAGTATTTT CASSLDRGQGGDTQYF
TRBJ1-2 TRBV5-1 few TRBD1 TGCGCCAGCAGCACCGGATTGGGGTCCGGGGACAGGGGGAATGGCTACACCTTC CASSTGLGSGDRGNGYTF
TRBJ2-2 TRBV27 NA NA TGTGCCAGCAGCCAGACCTCTGGGACGTCCACCGGGGAGCTGTTTTTT CASSQTSGTSTGELFF
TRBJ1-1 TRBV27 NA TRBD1 TGTGCCAGCAGTTTAGCATCCGCGGACAGGACTGAAGCTTTCTTT CASSLASADRTEAFF
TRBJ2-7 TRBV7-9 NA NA TGTGCCAGCAGCTTAACGGGCAACTACGAGCAGTACTTC CASSLTGNYEQYF
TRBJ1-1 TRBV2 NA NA TGTGCCAGCAGAGGAGCCGACCTTACTCACACTGAAGCTTTCTTT CASRGADLTHTEAFF
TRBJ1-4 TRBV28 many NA TGTGCCACCTCAGATCCAGCCGGTAGTAATGAAAAACTGTTTTTT CATSDPAGSNEKLFF
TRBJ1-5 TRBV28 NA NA TGTGCCAGCAGTCGGGACCTCCGGGGGCAGCCCCAGCATTTT CASSRDLRGQPQHF
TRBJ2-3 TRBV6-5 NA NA TGTGCCAGCAGTTACTCGGGCAGGGGCACAGATACGCAGTATTTT CASSYSGRGTDTQYF
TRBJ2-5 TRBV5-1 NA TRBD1 TGCGCCAGCAGCTCCGGGACAGGGGGCAAAGAGACCCAGTACTTC CASSSGTGGKETQYF
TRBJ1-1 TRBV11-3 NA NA TGTGCCAGCAGCTTATCATTGGACACTGAAGCTTTCTTT CASSLSLDTEAFF
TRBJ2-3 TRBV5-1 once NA TGCGCCAGCAGCTTTATTCCAGGGTTCACAGATACGCAGTATTTT CASSFIPGFTDTQYF
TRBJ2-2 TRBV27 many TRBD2 TGTGCCAGCAGTCCCCGAGGGACTAGCGGGTTCGCCGGGGAGCTGTTTTTT CASSPRGTSGFAGELFF
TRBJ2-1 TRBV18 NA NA TGTGCCAGCTCCCCTCTAAAGCCAATAGGGCAGTTCTTC CASSPLKPIGQFF
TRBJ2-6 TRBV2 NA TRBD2 TGTGCCGGCTCACGGGGGGTCGACTCTGGGGCCAACGTCCTGACTTTC CAGSRGVDSGANVLTF
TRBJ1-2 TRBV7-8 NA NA TGTGCCAGCAGTAGCCGCGGGGGCATCTATGGCTACACCTTC CASSSRGGIYGYTF
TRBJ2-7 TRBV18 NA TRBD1 TGTGCCAGCTCACCACGTTTGGCTCCGGGACAGACGTACTTC CASSPRLAPGQTYF
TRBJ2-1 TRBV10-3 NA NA TGTGCCATCAGTGAGTGGGCTAGTTCGGGCAATGAGCAGTTCTTC CAISEWASSGNEQFF
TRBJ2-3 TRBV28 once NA TGTGCCAGTCTCAATGCGGATTGGGGGGATACGCAGTATTTT CASLNADWGDTQYF